This T cell receptor (beta chain) comes out of a study of T cells in Graves' hyperthyroidism and ophthalmopathy. To note about this clonotype: This may be a read error: a much more frequent sequence differs by one nucleotide.

Amplified TCR beta CDR3 regions derived from RNA transcripts. In the first-round RT-PCR of the TCR CDR3, the HTBI primer set was used. TCRdb analysed the multiplex PCR reads with MiXCR anew, one entry per CDR3 protein. The sample lists approximately 420,000 distinct CDR3 sequences, under 15% occurring once. Germline assignment: CDR1 MNHGY and CDR2 SVAAGI. The CDR3 contains 14 residues. The sample was blood. This TCR was sampled from a woman aged 25 to 39 with Graves' hyperthyroidism. The rearrangement uses TRBV6-9 and TRBJ1-1; D might be TRBD1 (5 bases). The CDR3 region is CASGYSGVNTEAFF. The CDR3 nucleotides are TGTGCCAGCGGTTATTCGGGGGTGAACACTGAAGCTTTCTTT.